This T cell receptor (beta chain) was obtained from a study of cytomegalovirus exposure and HLA in healthy donors. Whole-study results and caveats: The analysis excluded some indistinguishable V segments, including TRBV6-2 and TRBV6-3.

PCR primers comprised 60 Vbeta and 13 Jbeta primers. Clones were sequenced by immunoSEQ multiplex PCR, and TCRdb holds only the in-frame ones, with some missing. The sample includes about 100,000 clones, roughly 74% of them seen just once. The table lists this clone with a count of one. Its cognate antigen is unknown. Germline CDR1 and CDR2: MNHEY and SVGAGI. The CDR3 is made up of 16 amino acids. Trimming took 0 bases from V and 5 from J; bases not matched to a gene: 5. Source material: PBMCs. The receptor was isolated from a female donor in good health and CMV-seropositive. The V call is TRBV6-5, the J call TRBJ2-3, with 10 bases matching TRBD1. The CDR3 region is CASSYSGTGARDTQYF. CDR3 sequence (DNA): TGTGCCAGCAGTTACTCAGGGACAGGGGCTCGAGATACGCAGTATTTT.